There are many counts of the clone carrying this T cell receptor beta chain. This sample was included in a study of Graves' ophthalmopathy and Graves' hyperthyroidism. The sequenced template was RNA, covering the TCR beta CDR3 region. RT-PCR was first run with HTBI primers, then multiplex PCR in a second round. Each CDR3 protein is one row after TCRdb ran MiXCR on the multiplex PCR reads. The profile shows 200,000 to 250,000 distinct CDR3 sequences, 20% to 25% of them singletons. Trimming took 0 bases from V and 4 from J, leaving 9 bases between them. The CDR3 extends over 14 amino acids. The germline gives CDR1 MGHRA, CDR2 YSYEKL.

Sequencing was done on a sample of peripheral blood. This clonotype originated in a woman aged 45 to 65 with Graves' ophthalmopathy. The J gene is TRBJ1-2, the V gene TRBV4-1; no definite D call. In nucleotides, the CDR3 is TGCGCCAGCAGCCAAGATAACAGAGGCTATGGCTACACCTTC. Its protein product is CASSQDNRGYGYTF.